Each of the 20 T cell receptor beta chains below was sequenced from the same sample in a study of T cells in localized non-small cell lung cancer. Using immunoSEQ multiplex PCR, the repertoire was profiled, and TCRdb retains in-frame clones only, with some absent. The sample shows roughly 2,700 clones, 27% of them seen only once. Sample: normal lung tissue next to the tumor, taken before any cancer treatment. The receptors come from a man aged 40 to 70 with stage I lung adenocarcinoma.

A few counts support this clone. V is TRBV18 and J is TRBJ2-1; the match to TRBD2 covers 8 bases. In germline, CDR1 is KGHSH, CDR2 LQKENI. The V and J ends lost 6 bases and 6 bases, in that order; junction bases with no gene match: 13. The CDR3 extends over 16 amino acids. The CDR3 reads CASSQSTWTSSNEQFF. The CDR3 coding sequence is TGTGCCAGCTCCCAGAGCACCTGGACTAGCAGCAATGAGCAGTTCTTC.

This sequence joins TRBV19 and TRBJ1-5; no definite D call. V was pared by 3 bases and J by 0 bases, with 9 bases between. This CDR3 region has 15 residues. Germline CDR1 and CDR2: LNHDA and SQIVND (reference sequence). CDR3: CASSIGQSSNQPQHF. Written as DNA, the CDR3 is TGTGCCAGTAGTATCGGGCAGTCTAGCAATCAGCCCCAGCATTTT.

The sample holds a few counts of this clone. This chain uses TRBV9 with TRBJ2-3; D is perhaps TRBD2 (6 bases). The CDR3 has 14 amino acids. Trimming stripped 3 bases from V and 6 bases from J, with 14 bases between. CDR1 and CDR2 from the germline V gene are SGDLS and YYNGEE. The CDR3 loop is CASSAETRGDTQYF. CDR3 in DNA: TGTGCCAGCAGCGCCGAGACTAGGGGTGATACGCAGTATTTT. Using reference TRBV9 and TRBJ2-3 for the parts outside the CDR3, the full variable domain is DSGVTQTPKHLITATGQRVTLRCSPRSGDLSVYWYQQSLDQGLQFLIQYYNGEERAKGNILERFSAQQFPDLHSELNLSSLELGDSALYFCASSAETRGDTQYFGPGTRLTVL.

In its sample, this clone is medium-sized. The chain recombines TRBV11-3 with TRBJ2-1; perhaps TRBD2 as D (6 bases). Trimming left V 8 bases short and J 7 bases short, with 21 bases between. CDR1 is SGHNT and CDR2 is YENEEA in the germline V gene. The length of the CDR3 is 15 residues. CDR3 residues: CASSDWGEAGNEQFF. Here the CDR3 DNA reads TGTGCCAGCTCCGACTGGGGGGAGGCCGGGAATGAGCAGTTCTTC.

This chain joins TRBV19 and TRBJ2-3, with TRBD1 identical over 8 bases. After removal of 7 bases from V and 4 bases from J, the junction contained 4 bases not matched to a gene. The CDR3 runs to 13 residues. From germline, CDR1 is LNHDA and CDR2 SQIVND (reference sequence). The CDR3 spells CASNTGGSDTQYF. For the CDR3, the DNA is TGTGCCAGTAATACAGGGGGATCAGATACGCAGTATTTT.

The chain joins TRBV5-1 to TRBJ1-1, with D possibly matching TRBD1 (6 bases). Per germline, CDR1 SGHRS and CDR2 YFSETQ. V was clipped by 5 bases and J by 0 bases, with 11 bases between them. The CDR3 extends over 14 amino acids. The CDR3 region has the DNA TGCGCCAGCAGAACCGGGGACATGAACACTGAAGCTTTCTTT. Its translation: CASRTGDMNTEAFF.

V and J are TRBV28 and TRBJ1-1; TRBD1 is a possible D gene (5 bases). The ends were cut back, 6 bases at V and 12 bases at J, with 20 bases in the middle. The CDR3 runs 13 residues. Germline V gene data show CDR1 as MDHEN and CDR2 as SYDVKM. The CDR3 here is CASSRPGHFTSFF. CDR3 DNA: TGTGCCAGCAGCCGCCCGGGGCACTTTACTTCTTTCTTT. Full variable domain (remainder filled in from reference TRBV28 and TRBJ1-1): DVKVTQSSRYLVKRTGEKVFLECVQDMDHENMFWYRQDPGLGLRLIYFSYDVKMKEKGDIPEGYSVSREKKERFSLILESASTNQTSMYLCASSRPGHFTSFFGQGTRLTVV.

The rearrangement links TRBV5-1 to TRBJ2-3, with 10 bases identical to TRBD2. CDR3 length equals 15 residues. Germline V lookup: CDR1 SGHRS, CDR2 YFSETQ. The trim removed 4 bases at V and 4 bases at J, leaving 6 bases unmatched. The CDR3 DNA reads as TGCGCCAGCAGCGGTCTAGCGGGAGTGGCAGATACGCAGTATTTT. The encoded protein is CASSGLAGVADTQYF.

The J gene is TRBJ2-5, the V gene TRBV5-1; perhaps TRBD2 as D (6 bases). CDR1 SGHRS and CDR2 YFSETQ come from the germline V gene. Trimming took off 4 bases at V and 0 bases at J, with 13 bases between the two ends. This CDR3 comprises 15 residues. CDR3 residues: CASSPGGGNQETQYF. In DNA form, the CDR3 reads TGCGCCAGCAGCCCCGGGGGAGGCAACCAAGAGACCCAGTACTTC.

This chain joins TRBV11-3 and TRBJ2-1, with D unclear. V lost 3 bases and J 0 bases, leaving 9 bases between the germline ends. The CDR3 spans 15 residues. Germline-derived CDR1 and CDR2 are SGHNT and YENEEA. The DNA for the CDR3 is TGTGCCAGCAGCTTCGACATGAGCTCCTACAATGAGCAGTTCTTC. Protein product: CASSFDMSSYNEQFF.

The V and J genes are TRBV11-3 and TRBJ1-1, with a possible D match to TRBD1 (5 bases). V gave up 5 bases and J gave up 2 bases, with 12 bases separating them. Germline V lookup: CDR1 SGHNT, CDR2 YENEEA. This CDR3 has 14 residues. The CDR3 sequence: CASSKTVLNTEAFF. Here the CDR3 DNA reads TGTGCCAGCAGCAAGACAGTTCTTAACACTGAAGCTTTCTTT.

The chain carries TRBV6-8 and TRBJ2-4; 14 bases are a match to TRBD2. The germline CDR1 and CDR2 sequences are MNHGY and SAAAGT. V lost 7 bases, J lost 0 bases, and 14 bases stayed unmatched. CDR3 length: 20 residues. CDR3 sequence reads: CASINRLAGGPLQAKNIQYF. The CDR3 DNA follows: TGTGCCAGCATCAACCGACTAGCGGGAGGGCCTTTACAAGCCAAAAACATTCAGTACTTC.

In its sample, this clone was seen a few times. V gene TRBV9 combines with J gene TRBJ1-4, with unresolved D. This CDR3 contains 16 residues. Germline V gene sequence: CDR1 SGDLS, CDR2 YYNGEE. The ends were cut back, 5 bases at V and 5 bases at J, with 19 bases in the middle. CDR3 DNA: TGTGCCAGCAGTGTTTGGTCGGTCAGACTCAATGAAAAACTGTTTTTT. It encodes CASSVWSVRLNEKLFF. The complete variable domain, with remaining parts taken from reference TRBV9 and TRBJ1-4, reads DSGVTQTPKHLITATGQRVTLRCSPRSGDLSVYWYQQSLDQGLQFLIQYYNGEERAKGNILERFSAQQFPDLHSELNLSSLELGDSALYFCASSVWSVRLNEKLFFGSGTQLSVL.

In this sample, this clone turned up a few times. The CDR3 coding sequence is TGTGCCAGCAGCTTATTTAGTTGGGGGTACAATCAGCCCCAGCATTTT. It encodes CASSLFSWGYNQPQHF. The V gene is TRBV11-3, the J gene TRBJ1-5, with a tentative D call TRBD1 (5 bases). The germline CDR1 and CDR2 sequences are SGHNT and YENEEA. The CDR3 has 16 amino acids. The V gene lost 2 bases and the J gene lost 3 bases, with 14 bases spanning the gap.

This clone is medium-sized (0.01 to 0.1%). The chain carries TRBV6-8 and TRBJ2-5; D is possibly TRBD1 or TRBD2 (5 bases each). Trimming left V 4 bases short and J 1 base short, with 10 bases between. Germline V lookup: CDR1 MNHGY, CDR2 SAAAGT. The CDR3 covers 14 residues. The CDR3 sequence: CASSSWDGQETQYF. The CDR3 DNA follows: TGTGCCAGCAGTTCCTGGGACGGCCAAGAGACCCAGTACTTC.

This clone was seen a few times. The chain couples TRBV6-8 to TRBJ2-7, with a tentative D call TRBD2 (6 bases). The CDR3 is 14 amino acids. Germline assignment: CDR1 MNHGY and CDR2 SAAAGT. V lost 5 bases and J lost 9, with 20 bases in between. Here the CDR3 reads CASSAALAGRGQYV. The CDR3 nucleotides are TGTGCCAGCAGTGCCGCCTTGGCGGGAAGAGGGCAGTACGTC.

This clone was detected a few times. The chain links TRBV5-1 to TRBJ2-3; D not certain. The germline V and J ends were trimmed by 4 bases and 2 bases, with 14 bases remaining between them. The germline gives CDR1 SGHRS, CDR2 YFSETQ. This CDR3 is built from 15 residues. The CDR3 protein is CASSPEWGPTDTQYF. CDR3 coding DNA: TGCGCCAGCAGCCCCGAGTGGGGTCCCACAGATACGCAGTATTTT.

V usage is TRBV19 and J usage is TRBJ2-3; the match to TRBD1 covers 10 bases. CDR3 size: 14 residues. Trimming at V came to 9 bases and at J to 1 base, leaving 4 bases not matched to a gene. Germline V gives CDR1 LNHDA, CDR2 SQIVND (reference sequence). Written as DNA, the CDR3 is TGTGCCAGCACAGGACAGGGGGGCACAGATACGCAGTATTTT. Translated, it gives CASTGQGGTDTQYF.

This clone has only a few counts. The rearrangement joins TRBV11-3 to TRBJ2-1; 7 bases line up with TRBD2. The CDR3 consists of 15 residues. Germline V gene data show CDR1 as SGHNT and CDR2 as YENEEA. The V gene end was trimmed by 4 bases and the J gene end by 2 bases; junction bases not matched to a gene: 5. The CDR3 sequence: CASSSLSGPYNEQFF. Here the CDR3 DNA reads TGTGCCAGCAGCTCCCTTAGCGGGCCCTACAATGAGCAGTTCTTC.

This chain connects TRBV14 to TRBJ1-1; D is ambiguous. The CDR3 loop spans 14 amino acids. The V end was cut by 3 bases, the J end by 5 bases, with 13 bases between. CDR1 SGHDN and CDR2 FVKESK come from the germline V gene. The CDR3 DNA sequence: TGTGCCAGCAGCCAGGACCAGGAGTCTACTGAAGCTTTCTTT. This codes for CASSQDQESTEAFF.